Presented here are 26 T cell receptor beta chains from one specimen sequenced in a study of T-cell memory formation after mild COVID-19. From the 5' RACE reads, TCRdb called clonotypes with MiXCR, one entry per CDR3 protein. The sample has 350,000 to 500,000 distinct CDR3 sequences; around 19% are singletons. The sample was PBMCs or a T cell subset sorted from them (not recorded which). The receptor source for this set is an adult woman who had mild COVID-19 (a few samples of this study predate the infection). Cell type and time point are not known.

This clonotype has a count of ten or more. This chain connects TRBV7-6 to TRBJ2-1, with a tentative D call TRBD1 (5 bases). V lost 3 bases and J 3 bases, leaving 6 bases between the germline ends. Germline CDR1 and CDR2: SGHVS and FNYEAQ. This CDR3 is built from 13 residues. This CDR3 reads CASSFQGYNEQFF. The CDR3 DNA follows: TGTGCCAGCAGCTTCCAGGGCTACAATGAGCAGTTCTTC.

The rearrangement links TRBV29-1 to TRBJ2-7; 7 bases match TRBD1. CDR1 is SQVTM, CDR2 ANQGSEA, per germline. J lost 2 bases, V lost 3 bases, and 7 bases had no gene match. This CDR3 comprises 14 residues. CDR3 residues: CSVEVGRGTYEQYF. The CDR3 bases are TGCAGCGTTGAGGTGGGCAGGGGGACCTACGAGCAGTACTTC.

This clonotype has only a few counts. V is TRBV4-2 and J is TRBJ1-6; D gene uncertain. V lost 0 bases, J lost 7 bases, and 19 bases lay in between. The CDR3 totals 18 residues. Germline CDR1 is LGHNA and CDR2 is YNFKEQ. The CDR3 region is CASSQDSSRQIRNSPLHF. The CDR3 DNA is TGTGCCAGCAGCCAAGATTCTTCGCGACAAATAAGGAATTCACCCCTCCACTTT.

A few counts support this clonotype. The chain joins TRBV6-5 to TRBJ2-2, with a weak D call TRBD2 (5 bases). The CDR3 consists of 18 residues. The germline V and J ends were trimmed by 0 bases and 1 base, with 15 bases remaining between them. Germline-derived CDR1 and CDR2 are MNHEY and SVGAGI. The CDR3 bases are TGTGCCAGCAGTTACTCGAGTCTCCAGCGGATGAACACCGGGGAGCTGTTTTTT. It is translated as CASSYSSLQRMNTGELFF.

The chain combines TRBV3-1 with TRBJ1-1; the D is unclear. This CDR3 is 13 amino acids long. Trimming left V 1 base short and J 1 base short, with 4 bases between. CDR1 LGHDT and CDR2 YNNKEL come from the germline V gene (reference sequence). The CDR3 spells CASSQVANTEAFF. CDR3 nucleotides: TGTGCCAGCAGCCAAGTCGCGAACACTGAAGCTTTCTTT.

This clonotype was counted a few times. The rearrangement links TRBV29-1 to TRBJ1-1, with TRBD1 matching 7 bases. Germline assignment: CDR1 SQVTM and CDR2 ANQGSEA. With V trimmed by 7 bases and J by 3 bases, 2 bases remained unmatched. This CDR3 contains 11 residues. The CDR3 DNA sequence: TGCAGCGGACAGGGTTACACTGAAGCTTTCTTT. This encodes CSGQGYTEAFF.

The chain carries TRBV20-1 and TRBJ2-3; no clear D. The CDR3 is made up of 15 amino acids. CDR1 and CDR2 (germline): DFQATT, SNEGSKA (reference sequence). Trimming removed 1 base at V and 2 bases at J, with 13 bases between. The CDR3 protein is CSARVLEEPTDTQYF. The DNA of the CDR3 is TGCAGTGCTAGAGTCCTAGAAGAGCCCACAGATACGCAGTATTTT.

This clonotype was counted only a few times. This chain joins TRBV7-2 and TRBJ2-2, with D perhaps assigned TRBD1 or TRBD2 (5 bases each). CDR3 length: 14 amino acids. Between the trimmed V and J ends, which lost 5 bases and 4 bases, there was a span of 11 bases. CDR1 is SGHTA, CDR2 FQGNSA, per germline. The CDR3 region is CASSPAGGTGELFF. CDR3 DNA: TGTGCCAGCAGCCCCGCTGGGGGCACCGGGGAGCTGTTTTTT.

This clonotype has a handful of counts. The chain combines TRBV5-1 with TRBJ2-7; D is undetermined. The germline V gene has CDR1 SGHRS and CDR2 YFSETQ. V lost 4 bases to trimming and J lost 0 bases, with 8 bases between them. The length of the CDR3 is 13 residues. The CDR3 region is CASSATDSYEQYF. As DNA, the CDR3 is TGCGCCAGCAGCGCGACGGACTCCTACGAGCAGTACTTC.

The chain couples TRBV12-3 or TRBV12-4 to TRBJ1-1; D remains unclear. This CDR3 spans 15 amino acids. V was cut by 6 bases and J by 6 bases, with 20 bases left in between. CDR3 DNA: TGTGCCAGCAGCCGTACGGATGGGAGGGTGGCTGAAGCTTTCTTT. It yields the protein CASSRTDGRVAEAFF.

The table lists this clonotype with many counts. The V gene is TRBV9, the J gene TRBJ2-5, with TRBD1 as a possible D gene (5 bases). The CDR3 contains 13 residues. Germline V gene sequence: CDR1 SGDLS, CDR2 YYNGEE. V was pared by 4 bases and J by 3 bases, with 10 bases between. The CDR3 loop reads CASSQGREETQYF. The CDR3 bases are TGTGCCAGCAGCCAGGGCAGGGAAGAGACCCAGTACTTC.

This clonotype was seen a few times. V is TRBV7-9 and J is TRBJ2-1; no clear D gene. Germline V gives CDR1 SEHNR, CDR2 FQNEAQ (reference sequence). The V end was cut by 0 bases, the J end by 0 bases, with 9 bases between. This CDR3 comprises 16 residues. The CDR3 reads CASSLALRSSYNEQFF. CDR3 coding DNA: TGTGCCAGCAGCTTAGCGCTTCGGAGCTCCTACAATGAGCAGTTCTTC.

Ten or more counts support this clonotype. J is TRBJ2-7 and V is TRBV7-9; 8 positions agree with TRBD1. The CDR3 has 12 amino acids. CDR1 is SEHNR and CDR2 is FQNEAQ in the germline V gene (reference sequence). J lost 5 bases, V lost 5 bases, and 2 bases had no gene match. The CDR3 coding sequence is TGTGCCAGCAGCGCGACAGGGGACGAGCAGTACTTC. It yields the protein CASSATGDEQYF.

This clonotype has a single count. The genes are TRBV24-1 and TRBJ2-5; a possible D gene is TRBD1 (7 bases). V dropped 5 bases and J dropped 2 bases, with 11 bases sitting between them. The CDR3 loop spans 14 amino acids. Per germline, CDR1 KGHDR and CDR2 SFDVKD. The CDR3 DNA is TGTGCCACCAGTGGGGGGGACAGACAAGAGACCCAGTACTTC. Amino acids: CATSGGDRQETQYF.

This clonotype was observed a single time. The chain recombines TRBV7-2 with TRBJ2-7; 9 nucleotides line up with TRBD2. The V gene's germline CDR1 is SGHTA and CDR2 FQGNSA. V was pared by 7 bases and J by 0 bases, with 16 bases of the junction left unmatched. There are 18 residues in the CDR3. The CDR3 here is CASTRPSSGGTYSYEQYF. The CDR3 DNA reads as TGTGCCAGCACCAGACCCTCCAGCGGGGGGACGTACTCCTACGAGCAGTACTTC. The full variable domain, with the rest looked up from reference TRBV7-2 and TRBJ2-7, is GAGVSQSPSNKVTEKGKDVELRCDPISGHTALYWYRQSLGQGLEFLIYFQGNSAPDKSGLPSDRFSAERTGGSVSTLTIQRTQQEDSAVYLCASTRPSSGGTYSYEQYFGPGTRLTVT.

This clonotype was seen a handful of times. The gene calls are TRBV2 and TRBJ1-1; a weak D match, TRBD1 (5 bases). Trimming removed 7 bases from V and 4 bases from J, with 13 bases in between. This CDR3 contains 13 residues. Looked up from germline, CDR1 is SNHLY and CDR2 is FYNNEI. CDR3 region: CASIWDEGTEAFF. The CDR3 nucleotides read TGTGCCAGCATCTGGGACGAGGGCACTGAAGCTTTCTTT.

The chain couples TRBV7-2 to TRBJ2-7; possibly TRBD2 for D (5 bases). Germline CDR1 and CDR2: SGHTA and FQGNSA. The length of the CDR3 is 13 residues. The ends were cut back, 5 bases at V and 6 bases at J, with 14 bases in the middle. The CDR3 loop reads CASSAGEPAEQYF. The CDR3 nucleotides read TGTGCCAGCAGCGCCGGGGAACCTGCCGAGCAGTACTTC.

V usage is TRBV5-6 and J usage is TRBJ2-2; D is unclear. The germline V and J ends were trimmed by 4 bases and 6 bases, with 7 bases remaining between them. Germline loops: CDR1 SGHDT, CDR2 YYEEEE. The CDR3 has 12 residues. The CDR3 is CASSTLPGELFF. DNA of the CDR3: TGTGCCAGCAGCACGTTGCCCGGGGAGCTGTTTTTT.

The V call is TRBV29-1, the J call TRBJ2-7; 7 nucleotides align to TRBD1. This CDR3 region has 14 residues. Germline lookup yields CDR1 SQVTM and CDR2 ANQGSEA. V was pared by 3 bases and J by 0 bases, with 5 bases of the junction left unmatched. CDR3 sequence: CSVDGQGDSYEQYF. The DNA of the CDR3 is TGCAGCGTTGATGGGCAGGGGGACTCCTACGAGCAGTACTTC.

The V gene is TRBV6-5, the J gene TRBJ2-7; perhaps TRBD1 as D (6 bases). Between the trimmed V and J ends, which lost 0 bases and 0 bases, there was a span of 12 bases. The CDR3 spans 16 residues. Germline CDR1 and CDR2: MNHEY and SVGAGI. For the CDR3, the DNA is TGTGCCAGCAGTTACTCTTACCCAGGGGACTCCTACGAGCAGTACTTC. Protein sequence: CASSYSYPGDSYEQYF.

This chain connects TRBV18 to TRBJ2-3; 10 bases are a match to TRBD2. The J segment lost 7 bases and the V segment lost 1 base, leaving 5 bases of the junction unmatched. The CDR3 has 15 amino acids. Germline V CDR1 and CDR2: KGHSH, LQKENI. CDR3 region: CASSPLLAGNHTQYF. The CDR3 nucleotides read TGTGCCAGCTCACCACTACTAGCGGGGAATCATACGCAGTATTTT.

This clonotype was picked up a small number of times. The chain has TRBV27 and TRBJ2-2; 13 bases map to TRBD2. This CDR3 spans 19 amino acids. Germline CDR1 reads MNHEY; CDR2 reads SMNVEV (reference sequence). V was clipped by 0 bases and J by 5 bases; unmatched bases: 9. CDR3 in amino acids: CASSLSGFWTSGSTGELFF. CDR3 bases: TGTGCCAGCAGTTTATCGGGGTTTTGGACTAGCGGGAGTACCGGGGAGCTGTTTTTT.

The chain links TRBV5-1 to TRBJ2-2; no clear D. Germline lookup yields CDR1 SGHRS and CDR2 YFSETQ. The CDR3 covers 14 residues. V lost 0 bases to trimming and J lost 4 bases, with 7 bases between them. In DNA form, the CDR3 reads TGCGCCAGCAGCTTGGCGGTAGTCACCGGGGAGCTGTTTTTT. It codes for CASSLAVVTGELFF.

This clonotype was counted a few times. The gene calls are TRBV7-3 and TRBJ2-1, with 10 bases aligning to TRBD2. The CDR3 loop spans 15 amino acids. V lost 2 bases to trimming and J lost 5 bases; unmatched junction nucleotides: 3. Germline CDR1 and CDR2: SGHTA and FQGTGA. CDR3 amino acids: CASSLQLAGNNEQFF. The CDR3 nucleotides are TGTGCCAGCAGCTTACAACTAGCGGGAAACAATGAGCAGTTCTTC.

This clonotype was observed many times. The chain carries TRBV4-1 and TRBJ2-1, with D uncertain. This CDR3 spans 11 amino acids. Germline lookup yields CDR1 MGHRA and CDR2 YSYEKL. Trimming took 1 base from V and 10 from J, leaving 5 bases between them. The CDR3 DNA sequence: TGCGCCAGCAGCCAAGCTTTCGAGCAGTTCTTC. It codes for CASSQAFEQFF.

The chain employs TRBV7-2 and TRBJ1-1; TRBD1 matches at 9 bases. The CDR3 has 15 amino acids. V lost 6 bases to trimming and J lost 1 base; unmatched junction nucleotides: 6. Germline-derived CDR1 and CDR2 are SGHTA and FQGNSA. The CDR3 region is CASSSQGQGNTEAFF. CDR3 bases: TGTGCCAGCAGTTCACAGGGACAGGGGAACACTGAAGCTTTCTTT.